This TCR beta chain was sequenced during a study of human T cells and chemical hapten exposure (dated by TCRdb to 2020 to 2023). A note on the overall study: For sensitization, 2% DPC in acetone was applied to a 2 cm by 2 cm area of upper inner arm skin. In alopecia patients, the study followed how the peripheral blood TCR repertoire changed in vivo over primary and secondary sensitization to diphenylcyclopropenone (DPC), a hapten. For TCR sequencing, blood came from 25 to 35 alopecia patients at anywhere from one to four time points (pre-sensitization, 2, 6 and 24 weeks). Patch testing on the upper back used Finn chambers containing 0.01% DPC, with scoring done after 6 days according to International Contact Dermatitis Research Group standards. Throughout the study period of roughly five months, patients also received therapeutic DPC doses to the scalp every week. Libraries were pooled for sequencing, and variation in per-sample TCR yields was attributed mainly to small differences in library volumes within the pool. Blood samples were taken from patients before sensitization (week 0) and at 2, 6 and about 24 weeks after DPC sensitization. Alopecia areata with under or over 50% scalp involvement, alopecia totalis and alopecia universalis were represented in the patient cohort, which was mostly female. What the research found in general, with its limitations: After repeated subsampling, changes were observed in the strength of the expansion versus patch-test correlation and in the threshold at which the correlation became significant. No change with DPC sensitization was found in the number of TCRs above 1 in 1000 frequency, and no evidence of global repertoire structure alterations was found. A positive correlation was found between the number of PT1 expanded TCRs and patch test score, with significance reached at thresholds 8, 16 and 32 but not 4. All patients had alopecia, a presumed autoimmune disease, so their immune response might differ from that of healthy individuals. Compared with pre-sensitization or healthy control sets, expanded TCRs formed significantly more large CDR3 similarity clusters, which is consistent with antigen-driven responses.

A word on this clonotype: The specificity of this receptor is unknown. One end of the junction does not line up with germline, which may come from a read error.

This specimen's time point label, interpreted: patch test 1, 2 weeks after DPC sensitization. The treatment or condition label here, explained by the study, means: therapeutic diphenylcyclopropenone sensitization with weekly scalp DPC. Blood at each patch-test visit was drawn before the patch test was applied. Patients were eligible if aged 18 to 70, diagnosed with alopecia and judged suitable for DPC therapy, and pregnant patients were excluded. Total RNA was isolated from unfractionated whole blood collected in Tempus Blood RNA tubes. Libraries were constructed by RACE. The listed sequencing device is NextSeq 500. During library preparation, unique molecular identifiers were attached to individual cDNA molecules so that TCRs could be counted in a quantitative, reproducible way. Each blood RNA sample was used to sequence both TCR alpha and TCR beta chains. In the original analysis: A median of about 89,000 TCRs per sample was observed, with a range of 23,224 to 690,600. V, J and CDR3 annotation of the TCR reads was carried out using the Decombinator software suite. For the PS versus PT1 abundance plots, all samples were subsampled to the same number of TCRs (28,000). Expanded TCRs were defined as absent before sensitization and observed at least eight times at the 2-week time point. Starting from the raw public reads, TCRdb applied fastp trimming at Q25, assembled clones with MiXCR and retained in-frame beta chains. Rows matching on CDR3 protein sequence are summarized as one entry with the most common DNA and genes. These V and J calls rely on TCRdb rather than the paper's analysis. The sample yields some 170,000 distinct CDR3 sequences; 20% to 25% were counted once. The top ten clones comprise less than 7% of the sample.

Reading from cysteine to phenylalanine, the CDR3 counts 18 amino acids. Just the 54-base CDR3 DNA is kept, in frame starting at base 1. From the germline V gene (reference sequence), CDR1 is SGHAT and CDR2 is FQDESV. The chain is encoded by TRBV11-1 joined to TRBJ1-2; the D gene is perhaps TRBD1, from 5 matching bases. Sample: whole blood, taken in connection with sensitization to the hapten diphenylcyclopropenone (DPC). This TCR came from a woman in her fifties or sixties with alopecia areata. Some clones in this sample may be carry-over from other donors' samples. The CDR3 loop reads CVSSSGPPGHGANYGYTF. The nucleotide sequence is TGTGTCAGCAGCTCAGGACCCCCAGGGCACGGTGCTAACTATGGCTACACCTTC.